Presented here are 7 T cell receptor beta chains from one specimen sequenced in a study of blood T cell repertoires in COVID-19. The assay was immunoSEQ multiplex PCR, and TCRdb's table has in-frame clones only and misses some. The profile shows about 33,000 clones, about 85% of them singletons. Sequencing used peripheral blood. The source is a man aged 55 to 70 with acute or convalescent COVID-19.

The V and J genes are TRBV6-5 and TRBJ1-2; a possible D gene is TRBD1 (5 bases). Per the germline V gene, CDR1 is MNHEY and CDR2 is SVGAGI. Trimming removed 5 bases at V and 7 bases at J, with 17 bases between. The CDR3 loop spans 14 amino acids. The CDR3 coding sequence is TGTGCCAGCAGTCGCTTGGTAGGGGCTGGTGGCTACACCTTC. Protein: CASSRLVGAGGYTF.

This chain links TRBV28 with TRBJ1-6; TRBD1 aligns across 9 bases. The CDR3 contains 17 residues. V trimming: 5 bases; J trimming: 10 bases; junction bases outside the gene matches: 15. Per germline, CDR1 MDHEN and CDR2 SYDVKM. Written as DNA, the CDR3 is TGTGCCAGCAGTCCAGAATTCCGGGACAGGGTAAGGTCACCCCTCCACTTT. Translating it yields CASSPEFRDRVRSPLHF.

This sequence joins TRBV5-1 and TRBJ2-1; no clear D gene. Germline V CDR1 and CDR2: SGHRS, YFSETQ. The V end lost 2 bases, the J end lost 8 bases, and 8 bases lay between the germline ends. The CDR3 loop spans 12 amino acids. CDR3 bases: TGCGCCAGCAGCTTAATTGGGCATGAGCAGTTCTTC. It is translated as CASSLIGHEQFF.

The V and J genes are TRBV30 and TRBJ1-3, with no clear D. V was shortened by 2 bases and J by 2 bases, with 7 bases between the two germline ends. Germline V gene data show CDR1 as GTSNPN and CDR2 as SVGIG (reference sequence). This CDR3 is 13 amino acids long. The CDR3 DNA reads TGTGCCTGGAGTCGGGAGCCTGGAAACACCATATATTTT. Its protein is CAWSREPGNTIYF.

The CDR3 spells CASSAIREQPQHF. The CDR3 DNA reads TGTGCCAGCAGCGCCATAAGGGAGCAGCCCCAGCATTTT. V gene TRBV7-2 combines with J gene TRBJ1-5; no reliable D call. Trimming stripped 5 bases from V and 7 bases from J, with 12 bases between. The CDR3 contains 13 residues. From germline, CDR1 is SGHTA and CDR2 FQGNSA.

J is TRBJ2-2 and V is TRBV18, with TRBD1 matching over 8 bases. Germline V gene sequence: CDR1 KGHSH, CDR2 LQKENI. V gave up 1 base and J gave up 5 bases; unmatched junction bases: 6. There are 16 residues in the CDR3. The CDR3 DNA follows: TGTGCCAGCTCACCACGACAGGGGACGCGGACCGGGGAGCTGTTTTTT. This codes for CASSPRQGTRTGELFF.

In this sample, this clone turned up once. This sequence joins TRBV4-1 and TRBJ2-5, with D uncertain. The V gene's germline CDR1 is MGHRA and CDR2 YSYEKL. The ends were cut back, 2 bases at V and 4 bases at J, with 11 bases in the middle. CDR3 size: 14 residues. The CDR3 reads CASSQFGGRETQYF. In nucleotides, the CDR3 is TGCGCCAGCAGCCAATTCGGTGGGCGAGAGACCCAGTACTTC.